This T cell receptor beta chain originates from a study of cytomegalovirus exposure and HLA in healthy donors. PCR primers comprised 60 Vbeta and 13 Jbeta primers. The table came from immunoSEQ multiplex PCR; TCRdb's copy has only in-frame clones and leaves some out. There are 150,000 to 200,000 clones in the sample; nearly 80% occur only once, and 4.5% to 7.5% lies in the top ten. CDR3 length: 14 amino acids. Germline loops: CDR1 KGHSH, CDR2 LQKENI. V lost 2 bases and J 4 bases, leaving 11 bases between the germline ends. Sequenced sample: PBMCs. The chain links TRBV18 to TRBJ1-1; D is ambiguous. The receptor comes from a woman in her twenties or thirties in good health and CMV-seropositive. This CDR3 is CASSPELRSTEAFF. CDR3 DNA sequence: TGTGCCAGCTCACCAGAGTTGAGGAGCACTGAAGCTTTCTTT.